This TCR beta chain was obtained from a study of shared clonotypes between healthy human individuals. Naive CD8 isolation took CD45RO-negative cells positively selected for CCR7 and excluded terminally differentiated effector memory CD45RA+ cells. Only Caucasian adults living in Nashville, Tennessee served as donors. The germline CDR1 and CDR2 sequences are SGHTA and FQGTGA. V gave up 4 bases and J gave up 4 bases; unmatched junction bases: 5. There are 15 residues in the CDR3. Assay execution proceeded at the deep level. It was across several immunoSEQ plates that each subset's genomic DNA was evenly split. Per the authors' pipeline: Filtering differed since immunoSEQ provided only junctions, with no quality scores. Libraries were prepared by immunoSEQ multiplex PCR; TCRdb keeps only in-frame clonotypes and omits some of them. V, J and clone size derive from that table, while D and trimming were established from the DNA sequence. Of millions of clones in the sample, roughly 91% were seen once.

This chain uses TRBV7-3 with TRBJ2-1, with 9 positions matching TRBD2. The sequence was obtained from a man younger than 30 in good health. Some clones in this sample may be carry-over from other donors' samples. Source material: naive CD8+ T cells from PBMCs. The CDR3 here is CASSSVLAGYNEQFF. The CDR3 DNA sequence: TGTGCCAGCAGCTCTGTCCTAGCGGGGTACAATGAGCAGTTCTTC.